By sample fraction, the clone carrying this TCR beta chain is medium-sized. The sample comes from a study of T cell responses to AZD1222 COVID-19 vaccine. Turning to the study itself: Pooled in the analysis were second doses at about 4 or about 12 weeks.

The repertoire was sequenced with immunoSEQ multiplex PCR; TCRdb's copy has only in-frame clones and lacks some. The table records 150,000 to 200,000 clones, around 90% of them present only once. The V end lost 3 bases, the J end lost 6 bases, and 7 bases lay between the germline ends. Germline CDR1 SGHVS, CDR2 FNYEAQ. There are 12 residues in the CDR3. This clonotype was sampled from an adult in good health. The specimen comprised peripheral blood, sampled on day 0 of AZD1222 vaccination. This chain joins TRBV7-6 and TRBJ2-3; D is unclear. The CDR3 region has the DNA TGTGCCAGCAGCTTCCTAGGGGATACGCAGTATTTT. This encodes CASSFLGDTQYF.